This T cell receptor beta chain was identified in a study of blood T cell repertoires in COVID-19. On the study more broadly: COVID-19 samples from acute and convalescent phases originated in the United States, Italy and Spain. PBMCs, B-cell-depleted T cells, or T cells were the source of the cDNA or gDNA that made up the material.

Methods used by the authors: Amplification with reference gene primers provided the estimates of nucleated cell counts. The repertoire was sequenced with immunoSEQ multiplex PCR; TCRdb's copy has only in-frame clones and lacks some. V and J calls and clone size are copied from that table; D and trimming were computed from the DNA. The table includes 45,000 to 50,000 clones, approximately 86% detected once. The CDR3 is made up of 15 amino acids. Germline CDR1 is SNHLY and CDR2 is FYNNEI. Deletions cut 5 bases from V and 4 bases from J, with 12 bases between. This chain links TRBV2 with TRBJ2-6; weak D call: TRBD1 (6 bases). Sequenced input: peripheral blood. This TCR was sampled from a man older than 75 in a cohort sampled during active COVID-19. CDR3 sequence reads: CASSSRGGGANVLTF. DNA for the CDR3: TGTGCCAGCAGTTCCAGGGGCGGCGGGGCCAACGTCCTGACTTTC.